This TCR beta chain is from a study of technical replicates of blood from a few donors. Trimming removed 1 base at V and 3 bases at J, with 15 bases between. The CDR3 has 16 residues. Germline lookup yields CDR1 MGHRA and CDR2 YSYEKL. Assay: immunoSEQ multiplex PCR; the TCRdb copy retains only in-frame clones and omits some. Here the sample spans fewer than 100,000 clones, 95% being singletons. The receptor comes from a human donor in good health. The chain carries TRBV4-1 and TRBJ2-5, with a possible D match to TRBD2 (5 bases). Sequencing was performed on T cells isolated from PBMCs. CDR3 sequence (DNA): TGCGCCAGCAGCCAAGCCCTCCTAGGGCGGGAAGAGACCCAGTACTTC. It codes for CASSQALLGREETQYF.